Listed below are T cell receptor beta chains from one sample, sequenced in a study of human T cells and chemical hapten exposure. TCRdb recomputed calls from the RACE reads with MiXCR, one row per CDR3 protein. There are about 47,000 distinct CDR3 sequences in the sample; 4.4% occur only once, and roughly 6% lies in the top ten. Material: whole blood. The receptors were gathered from a human donor in good health. Some clones in this sample may be carry-over from other donors' samples. Each CDR3 is given with its conserved first and last residue. The order of the fields is clone size, J gene, D gene, V gene, CDR3 DNA, CDR3 protein. A D gene is named only where the DNA matches it firmly. Clone size is not always given. Where it is, it says once, few, many or a class for expanded clones.

many | TRBJ2-7 | . | TRBV3-1 | TGTGCCAGCAGCCAAGTGGGGCAAGCAAGAAGGCAGGACGAGCAGTACTTC | CASSQVGQARRQDEQYF
many | TRBJ2-7 | TRBD1 | TRBV7-2 | TGTGCCAGCAGCCCCCGACAGGGGTCCTACGAGCAGTACTTC | CASSPRQGSYEQYF
many | TRBJ2-5 | . | TRBV6-2/TRBV6-3 | TGTGCCAGCAGTTACTCGTCTACAGGGAGTGAGACCCAGTACTTC | CASSYSSTGSETQYF
many | TRBJ1-2 | . | TRBV5-1 | TGCGCCAGCAGCTTGGCGGATGAGCACCATGGCTACACCTTC | CASSLADEHHGYTF
few | TRBJ2-1 | . | TRBV20-1 | TGCAGTGCTAGAGATCCAGGGGACGTTAACAATGAGCAGTTCTTC | CSARDPGDVNNEQFF
many | TRBJ2-7 | TRBD2 | TRBV7-2 | TGTGCCAGCAGCTTGGGACTAGCGATAGAGCAGTACTTC | CASSLGLAIEQYF
many | TRBJ2-7 | . | TRBV6-2/TRBV6-3 | TGTGCCAGCAGTGCAGGGGATTGGGAGCAGTACTTC | CASSAGDWEQYF
few | TRBJ2-1 | . | TRBV5-4 | TGTGCCAGCAGCTTACCGGGGAGCTCCTACAATGAGCAGTTCTTC | CASSLPGSSYNEQFF
. | TRBJ2-3 | TRBD2 | TRBV18 | TGTGCCAGCTCACCTCCGGGACTAGCGGGAGCGGTAGATACGCAGTATTTT | CASSPPGLAGAVDTQYF
few | TRBJ2-1 | TRBD2 | TRBV6-5 | TGTGCCAGCAGTTACTCTCTAGCGGGAGATGAGCAGTTCTTC | CASSYSLAGDEQFF
many | TRBJ2-5 | . | TRBV9 | TGTGCCAGCAGCGAACCGGGCAACCAAGAGACCCAGTACTTC | CASSEPGNQETQYF
many | TRBJ2-7 | TRBD2 | TRBV18 | TGTGCCAGCTCGGGGACTAGCGGGTTCTACGAGCAGTACTTC | CASSGTSGFYEQYF
. | TRBJ2-3 | TRBD2 | TRBV3-1 | TGTGCCAGCAGCCAAGATCTTAGCGGGAGGGTATTCGACACAGATACGCAGTATTTT | CASSQDLSGRVFDTDTQYF
many | TRBJ2-1 | . | TRBV5-6 | TGTGCCAGCAGCTTGTTGGCTCCATACAATGAGCAGTTCTTC | CASSLLAPYNEQFF
. | TRBJ2-7 | . | TRBV11-2 | TGTGCCAGCAGCCCCTGGCAGGACGAGCAGTACTTC | CASSPWQDEQYF
many | TRBJ1-1 | . | TRBV11-2 | TGTGCCAGCAGCTTTGGACAAACAGTGAACACTGAAGCTTTCTTT | CASSFGQTVNTEAFF
many | TRBJ2-2 | TRBD2 | TRBV10-3 | TGTGCCATCAGCGCGGGACTAGCGGTGAACACCGGGGAGCTGTTTTTT | CAISAGLAVNTGELFF
many | TRBJ2-5 | . | TRBV5-6 | TGTGCCAGCAGCTTGGTCCCATCGGGCATAGAGACCCAGTACTTC | CASSLVPSGIETQYF
few | TRBJ2-3 | . | TRBV27 | TGTGCCAGCAGTTTAGTCCGGACCCCGGCAACAGATACGCAGTATTTT | CASSLVRTPATDTQYF
many | TRBJ2-3 | . | TRBV6-1 | TGTGCCAGCAGTGGAAAAGTACCACCCCCAGATACGCAGTATTTT | CASSGKVPPPDTQYF
many | TRBJ2-3 | . | TRBV30 | TGTGCCTGGAGTGGCGGCCCCGACGGGGATACGCAGTATTTT | CAWSGGPDGDTQYF
many | TRBJ1-1 | TRBD1 | TRBV27 | TGTGCCAGCAGTCCCCTGACAGGGGGGTTCACTGAAGCTTTCTTT | CASSPLTGGFTEAFF
many | TRBJ2-3 | . | TRBV25-1 | TGTGCCAGCAGTGAAGGGGTCTTCACAGATACGCAGTATTTT | CASSEGVFTDTQYF
many | TRBJ2-7 | TRBD1 | TRBV4-1 | TGCGCCAGCAGCCAAGACAGGGGGAGCTACGAGCAGTACTTC | CASSQDRGSYEQYF
many | TRBJ2-7 | TRBD1 | TRBV29-1 | TGCAGCGTTGAAAACAGGGGGCCTTCCTACGAGCAGTACTTC | CSVENRGPSYEQYF
many | TRBJ1-2 | . | TRBV29-1 | TGCAGCGTTGTGGTCCCTACAGGTAGTTACGGCTACACCTTC | CSVVVPTGSYGYTF
once | TRBJ2-1 | TRBD2 | TRBV12-3/TRBV12-4 | TGTGCCAGCAGTCCACCGGGACTAGCCGACGGCAATGAGCAGTTCTTC | CASSPPGLADGNEQFF
. | TRBJ2-7 | TRBD1 | TRBV28 | TGTGCCAGCAGTAGCCTGACAGGGGGCTTGTTCTACGAGCAGTACTTC | CASSSLTGGLFYEQYF
many | TRBJ2-3 | . | TRBV10-3 | TGTGCCATAGGCCTCCCTTCAGGAGGGATAGATACGCAGTATTTT | CAIGLPSGGIDTQYF
many | TRBJ2-3 | TRBD2 | TRBV5-1 | TGCGCCAGCAGCTCGGGACTAGCGGGTGCAGATACGCAGTATTTT | CASSSGLAGADTQYF
. | TRBJ1-1 | . | TRBV7-9 | TGTGCGCCAGCAGGCCTAACTGAAGCTTTCTTT | CAPAGLTEAFF
few | TRBJ1-2 | . | TRBV6-1 | TGTGCCAGCAGTGGCCAATGGGCAAGAAAGGACTATGGCTACACCTTC | CASSGQWARKDYGYTF
few | TRBJ1-4 | . | TRBV5-6 | TGTGCCAGCAGCTTGTATCAGGGGCTTAATGAAAAACTGTTTTTT | CASSLYQGLNEKLFF
many | TRBJ1-5 | . | TRBV4-1 | TGCGCCAGCAGCCCCCCACAGGCTAATCAGCCCCAGCATTTT | CASSPPQANQPQHF
many | TRBJ1-5 | . | TRBV7-9 | TGTGCCAGCAGCACCGGTCAGAATAGCAATCAGCCCCAGCATTTT | CASSTGQNSNQPQHF
many | TRBJ2-7 | TRBD2 | TRBV12-3/TRBV12-4 | TGTGCCAGCAGTCCCGTTCTGGAGCGGGACGACCGGCAGCAGTACTTC | CASSPVLERDDRQQYF
few | TRBJ2-7 | TRBD1 | TRBV19 | TGTGCCAGTAGTCTTGTTGGGACAGGGGGCCGCGAGCAGTACTTC | CASSLVGTGGREQYF
many | TRBJ1-6 | . | TRBV20-1 | TGCAGTGCTAGAGTCCGGACAGCTAGCTCCTATAATTCACCCCTCCACTTT | CSARVRTASSYNSPLHF
few | TRBJ1-2 | . | TRBV25-1 | TGTGCCAGCAGTGAATATGGGGCAGGAGGTGGCTACACCTTC | CASSEYGAGGGYTF
few | TRBJ1-2 | . | TRBV4-1 | TGCGCCAGCAGCCAAGATTACGCCCCTAACTATGGCTACACCTTC | CASSQDYAPNYGYTF
many | TRBJ2-1 | TRBD2 | TRBV20-1 | TGCAGTGCTAGACTAGCGGGAGGTGGAAATGAGCAGTTCTTC | CSARLAGGGNEQFF
many | TRBJ1-1 | TRBD1 | TRBV3-1 | TGTGCCAGCAGCCGGACAGGGATCATGAACACTGAAGCTTTCTTT | CASSRTGIMNTEAFF
few | TRBJ2-1 | . | TRBV20-1 | TGCAGTGCTAGAGATTCCGGGTACAATGAGCAGTTCTTC | CSARDSGYNEQFF
. | TRBJ1-5 | . | TRBV12-3/TRBV12-4 | TGTGCCAGCAGTCCCATCGGGGGGGCGGTGAGCAATCAGCCCCAGCATTTT | CASSPIGGAVSNQPQHF
many | TRBJ2-3 | TRBD2 | TRBV10-3 | TGTGCCGGACTAGTGGATACGCAGTATTTT | CAGLVDTQYF
many | TRBJ2-3 | TRBD2 | TRBV6-4 | TGTGCCAGCAGCCCGCGGGAGGGCTTTAATACGCAGTATTTT | CASSPREGFNTQYF
few | TRBJ1-1 | . | TRBV30 | TGTGCCTGGAAGGGGGGGCTTGGCACTGAAGCTTTCTTT | CAWKGGLGTEAFF
. | TRBJ2-2 | . | TRBV5-6 | TGTGCCAGCAGCTTGGCGGGGGACCCCGGGGAGCTGTTTTTT | CASSLAGDPGELFF
many | TRBJ2-1 | . | TRBV12-3/TRBV12-4 | TGTGCCAGCAGTTTGGACGGGAGCTACAATGAGCAGTTCTTC | CASSLDGSYNEQFF
many | TRBJ2-2 | . | TRBV28 | TGTGCCAGCAGTTTGGAGTCGGGTTACACCGGGGAGCTGTTTTTT | CASSLESGYTGELFF
. | TRBJ2-1 | TRBD2 | TRBV29-1 | TGCAGCGCAGACGGCAGGGCGATAGCGGGAGTAAATGAGCAGTTCTTC | CSADGRAIAGVNEQFF